This T cell receptor (beta chain) was sequenced during a study of blood T cells in healthy people across ages. Overall study results and limits: There was no known CMV status for donors, so expanded clonotype changes were possibly confounded.

The V gene end was trimmed by 0 bases and the J gene end by 4 bases; junction bases not matched to a gene: 4. This CDR3 has 15 residues. CDR1 and CDR2 (germline): SGHTS, YDEGEE. Aged roughly 6 to 100, donors were systemically healthy Caucasians from Russia. Each sample used at least 7 million PBMCs. Next came a second PCR, run for about 7 to 11 cycles, which used a sample-barcoded 5' primer along with a J-beta primer mix. TCRdb re-derived calls from the 5' RACE reads in MiXCR, one entry per CDR3 protein. The data contain approximately 690,000 distinct CDR3 sequences, 35% to 50% of them singletons. Concerning this clonotype itself: The antigen remains unidentified.

The sequenced sample was blood. This chain joins TRBV5-8 and TRBJ1-5, with TRBD1 matching 7 bases. The receptor comes from a man older than 75 in good health. The CDR3 is CASSLGDSKNQPQHF. DNA of the CDR3: TGTGCCAGCAGCTTGGGGGACAGTAAAAATCAGCCCCAGCATTTT.